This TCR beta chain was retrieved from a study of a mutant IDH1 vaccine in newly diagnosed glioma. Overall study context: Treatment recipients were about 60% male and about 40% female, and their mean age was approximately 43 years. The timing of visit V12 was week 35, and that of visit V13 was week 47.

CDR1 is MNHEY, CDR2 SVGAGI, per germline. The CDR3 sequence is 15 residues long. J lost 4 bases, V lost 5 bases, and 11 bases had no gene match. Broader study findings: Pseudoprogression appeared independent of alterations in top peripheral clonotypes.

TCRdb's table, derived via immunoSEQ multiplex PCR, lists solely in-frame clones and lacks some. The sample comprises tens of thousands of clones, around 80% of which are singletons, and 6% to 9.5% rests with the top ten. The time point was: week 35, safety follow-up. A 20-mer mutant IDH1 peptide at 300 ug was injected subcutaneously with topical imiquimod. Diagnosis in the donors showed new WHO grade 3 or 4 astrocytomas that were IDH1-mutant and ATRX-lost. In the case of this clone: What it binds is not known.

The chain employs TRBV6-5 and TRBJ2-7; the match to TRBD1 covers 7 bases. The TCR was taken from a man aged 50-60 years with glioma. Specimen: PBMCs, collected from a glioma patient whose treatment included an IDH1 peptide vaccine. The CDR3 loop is CASSKGTDPGYEQYF. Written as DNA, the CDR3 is TGTGCCAGCAGTAAAGGGACAGATCCGGGGTACGAGCAGTACTTC.